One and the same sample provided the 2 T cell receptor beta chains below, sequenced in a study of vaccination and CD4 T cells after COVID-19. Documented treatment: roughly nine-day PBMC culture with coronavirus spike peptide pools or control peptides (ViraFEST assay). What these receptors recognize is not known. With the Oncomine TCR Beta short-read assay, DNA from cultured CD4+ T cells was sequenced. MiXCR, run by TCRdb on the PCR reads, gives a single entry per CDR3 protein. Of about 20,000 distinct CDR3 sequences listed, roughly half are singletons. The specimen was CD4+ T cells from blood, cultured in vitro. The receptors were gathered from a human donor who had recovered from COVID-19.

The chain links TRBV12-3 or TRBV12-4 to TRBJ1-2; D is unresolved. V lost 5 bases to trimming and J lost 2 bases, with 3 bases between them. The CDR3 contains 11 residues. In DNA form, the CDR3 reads TGTGCCAGCAGTATGAACTATGGCTACACCTTC. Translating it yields CASSMNYGYTF.

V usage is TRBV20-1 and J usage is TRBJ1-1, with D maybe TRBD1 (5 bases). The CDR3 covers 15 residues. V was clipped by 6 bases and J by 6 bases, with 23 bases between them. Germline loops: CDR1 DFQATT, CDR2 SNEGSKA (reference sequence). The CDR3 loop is CSAETGTPFEPEAFF. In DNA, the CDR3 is TGCAGTGCCGAAACCGGGACCCCCTTCGAACCTGAAGCTTTCTTT.